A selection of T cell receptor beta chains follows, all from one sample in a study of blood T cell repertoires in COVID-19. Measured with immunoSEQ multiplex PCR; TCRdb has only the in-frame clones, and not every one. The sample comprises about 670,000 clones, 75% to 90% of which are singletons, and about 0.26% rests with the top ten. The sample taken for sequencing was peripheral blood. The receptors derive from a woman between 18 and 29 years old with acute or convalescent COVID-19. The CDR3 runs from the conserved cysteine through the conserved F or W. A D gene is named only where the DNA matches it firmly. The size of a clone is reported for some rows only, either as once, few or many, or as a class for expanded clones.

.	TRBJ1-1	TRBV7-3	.	TGTGCCAGCAGACCATCGACAGCCCAGGGCGCTGAAGCTTTCTTT	CASRPSTAQGAEAFF
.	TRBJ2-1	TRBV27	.	TGTGCCAGCAGTTCAGGGGACCTATACAATGAGCAGTTCTTC	CASSSGDLYNEQFF
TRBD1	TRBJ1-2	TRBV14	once	TGTGCCAGCAGCCACAGGGGGGATGGCTACACCTTC	CASSHRGDGYTF
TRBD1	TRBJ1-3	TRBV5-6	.	TGTGCCAGCAGCTGGGGGACAGGGGGCCCTGGAAACACCATATATTTT	CASSWGTGGPGNTIYF
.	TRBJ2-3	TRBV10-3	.	TGTGCCATGCGTGGAGGGTCCGGGGCAGATACGCAGTATTTT	CAMRGGSGADTQYF
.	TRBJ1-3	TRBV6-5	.	TGTGCCAGCAGTTACGGGCGTCTGGGCGGAAACACCATATATTTT	CASSYGRLGGNTIYF
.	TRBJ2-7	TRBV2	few	TGTGCCAGCAGCGCGTTTGCGGGGAATCCCTCCTACGAGCAGTACTTC	CASSAFAGNPSYEQYF
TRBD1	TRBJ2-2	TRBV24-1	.	TGTGCCACCAGTGATCCGGGACAGGGCCTCCCCGGGGAGCTGTTTTTT	CATSDPGQGLPGELFF
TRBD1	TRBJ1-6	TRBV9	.	TGTGCCAGCAGCTATACAGGGGATTCACCCCTCCACTTT	CASSYTGDSPLHF
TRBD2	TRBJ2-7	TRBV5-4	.	TGTGCCAGCAGCTTGGATAGCGGGGACCCCTACGAGCAGTACTTC	CASSLDSGDPYEQYF
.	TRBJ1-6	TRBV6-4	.	TGTGCCAGCAGTGACTCTGGAACAGGGAGTTCACCCCTCCACTTT	CASSDSGTGSSPLHF
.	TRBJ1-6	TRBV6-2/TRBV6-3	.	TGTGCCAGCAGTTACGAGGGCGGCTTACCCCTCCACTTT	CASSYEGGLPLHF
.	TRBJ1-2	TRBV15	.	TGTGCCACCAGCAGAGATCGGGGACCCGCGGGGGGCTACACCTTC	CATSRDRGPAGGYTF
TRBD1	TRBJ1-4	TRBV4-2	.	TGTGCCAGCAGCCCAGGGGGGACTAATGAAAAACTGTTTTTT	CASSPGGTNEKLFF
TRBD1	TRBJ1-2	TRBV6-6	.	TGTGCCAGCAGAAGCCGGGACAGGGACTATGGCTACACCTTC	CASRSRDRDYGYTF
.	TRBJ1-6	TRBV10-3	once	TGTGCCACAAGGGGTGGGGTCCGGGCGCCCCTCCACTTT	CATRGGVRAPLHF
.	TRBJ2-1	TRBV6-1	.	TGTGCCAGCAGTGACGACTACCCCAATGAGCAGTTCTTC	CASSDDYPNEQFF
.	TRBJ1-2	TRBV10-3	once	TGTGCCATCAGTGAGTCAATTACAGGGTCCTATGGCTACACCTTC	CAISESITGSYGYTF